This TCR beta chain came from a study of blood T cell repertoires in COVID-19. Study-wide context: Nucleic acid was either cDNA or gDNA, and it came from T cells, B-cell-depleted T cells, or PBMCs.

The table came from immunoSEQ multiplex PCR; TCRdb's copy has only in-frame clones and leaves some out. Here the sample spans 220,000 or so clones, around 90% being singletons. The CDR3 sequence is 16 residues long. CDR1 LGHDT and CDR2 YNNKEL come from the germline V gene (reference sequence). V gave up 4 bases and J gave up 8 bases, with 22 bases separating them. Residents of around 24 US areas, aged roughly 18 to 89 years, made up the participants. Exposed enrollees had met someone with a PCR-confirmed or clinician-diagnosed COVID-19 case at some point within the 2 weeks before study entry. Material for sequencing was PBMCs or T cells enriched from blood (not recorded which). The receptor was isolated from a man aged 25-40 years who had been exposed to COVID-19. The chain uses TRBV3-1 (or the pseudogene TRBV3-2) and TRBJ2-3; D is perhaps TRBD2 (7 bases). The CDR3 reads CASSRDAGASGGTQYF. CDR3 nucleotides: TGTGCCAGCAGCCGAGACGCGGGGGCGTCCGGAGGTACGCAGTATTTT.